The present T cell receptor beta chain was sequenced within a study of T-cell reconstitution after alpha-beta-depleted transplantation in children. This CDR3 has 13 amino acids. Germline V gene lookup returns CDR1 SGDLS and CDR2 YYNGEE. V lost 4 bases and J 4 bases, leaving 9 bases between the germline ends. As it was prepared, the TCRbeta library received unique molecular identifiers. A single record per CDR3 protein comes from TCRdb applying MiXCR to the PCR reads. There are around 500,000 distinct CDR3 sequences in the sample; roughly an eighth occur only once, and about 5.6% lies in the top ten. The chain uses TRBV9 and TRBJ2-1; no reliable D call. Sequenced here: PBMCs from the stem cell graft donor, sampled from the stem cell graft. The clonotype was recovered from a human donor who donated a stem cell graft to a child with combined immunodeficiency. The CDR3 DNA reads TGTGCCAGCAGCTTCCTGCAGTACAATGAGCAGTTCTTC. Translation: CASSFLQYNEQFF.